The 27 T cell receptor beta chains below come from one sample, sequenced in a study of blood T cell repertoires in COVID-19 (TCRdb year 2020). Receptor amplification or capture employed the immunoSEQ multiplex PCR assay. The clones in this table, taken by TCRdb from immuneACCESS, are in-frame only. Not every clone is retained; where verified, under half of the shortfall comes from an unresolved V gene, and the cause of the rest is unknown. The sample records roughly 70,000 clones, roughly 79% of which are singletons. About 21% of the sample belongs to the ten largest clones. The sample comprised peripheral blood. The receptor source for this set is a man aged 70 or older with acute or convalescent COVID-19.

V usage is TRBV6-1 and J usage is TRBJ2-1; 8 positions match TRBD2. Trimming at V came to 0 bases and at J to 7 bases, leaving 5 bases not matched to a gene. CDR3 length equals 15 residues. Germline V gives CDR1 MNHNS, CDR2 SASEGT. The CDR3 sequence: CASSEASGSWNEQFF. CDR3 sequence (DNA): TGTGCCAGCAGTGAAGCGAGCGGGAGTTGGAATGAGCAGTTCTTC.

The chain combines TRBV4-1 with TRBJ2-1; 12 nucleotides match TRBD2. Germline-derived CDR1 and CDR2 are MGHRA and YSYEKL. V shed 0 bases, J shed 8 bases, and the junction held 5 bases outside the gene matches. This CDR3 has 16 residues. CDR3 coding DNA: TGCGCCAGCAGCCAAGAAGCTAGCGGGAGGGTCGATGAGCAGTTCTTC. Translation gives CASSQEASGRVDEQFF.

A single count supports this clone. V gene TRBV10-3 combines with J gene TRBJ2-1, with TRBD2 matching over 13 bases. Trimming removed 3 bases from V and 8 bases from J; junction bases left unmatched: 4. This CDR3 region has 15 residues. The germline V gene encodes CDR1 ENHRY and CDR2 SYGVKD. The chain's CDR3 is CAISDTGLAGDEQFF. Here the CDR3 DNA reads TGTGCCATCAGTGACACTGGACTAGCGGGAGATGAGCAGTTCTTC.

The CDR3 region has the DNA TGTGCCAGCAGTCCCCACGGGGCACTAGCGGGAGGAAGGGGCACAGATACGCAGTATTTT. It codes for CASSPHGALAGGRGTDTQYF. V gene TRBV27 combines with J gene TRBJ2-3; 12 bases are shared with TRBD2. The CDR3 has 20 amino acids. The V gene end was trimmed by 5 bases and the J gene end by 1 base; junction bases not matched to a gene: 16. Per the germline V gene, CDR1 is MNHEY and CDR2 is SMNVEV (reference sequence).

This clone was seen more than once but under ten times. V gene TRBV9 combines with J gene TRBJ1-6; D unresolved. The CDR3 extends over 14 amino acids. Trimming shortened V by 0 bases and J by 9 bases, and 10 bases separated the two germline ends. The germline V gene encodes CDR1 SGDLS and CDR2 YYNGEE. In DNA, the CDR3 is TGTGCCAGCAGCGTAGACCTAAGAGGTTCACCCCTCCACTTT. Its translation: CASSVDLRGSPLHF. The entire variable domain, with the rest obtained from reference TRBV9 and TRBJ1-6, is as follows: DSGVTQTPKHLITATGQRVTLRCSPRSGDLSVYWYQQSLDQGLQFLIQYYNGEERAKGNILERFSAQQFPDLHSELNLSSLELGDSALYFCASSVDLRGSPLHFGNGTRLTVT.

The chain employs TRBV5-1 and TRBJ2-1; D ambiguous. This CDR3 is 16 amino acids long. The germline V gene has CDR1 SGHRS and CDR2 YFSETQ. V dropped 0 bases and J dropped 4 bases, with 14 bases sitting between them. CDR3 residues: CASSLGGSPSYNEQFF. The CDR3 DNA is TGCGCCAGCAGCTTGGGCGGCAGCCCCTCGTACAATGAGCAGTTCTTC. Together with reference TRBV5-1 and TRBJ2-1, the CDR3 gives the full variable domain: KAGVTQTPRYLIKTRGQQVTLSCSPISGHRSVSWYQQTPGQGLQFLFEYFSETQRNKGNFPGRFSGRQFSNSRSEMNVSTLELGDSALYLCASSLGGSPSYNEQFFGPGTRLTVL.

This clone has just a few counts. The gene calls are TRBV28 and TRBJ1-1; D might be TRBD1 (5 bases). The V and J ends lost 2 bases and 4 bases respectively, with 11 bases between them. Germline V gives CDR1 MDHEN, CDR2 SYDVKM. This CDR3 has 14 residues. The CDR3 is CASSLPGGGTEAFF. The CDR3 DNA reads as TGTGCCAGCAGTTTACCTGGGGGGGGCACTGAAGCTTTCTTT. Variable domain in full (rest from reference TRBV28 and TRBJ1-1): DVKVTQSSRYLVKRTGEKVFLECVQDMDHENMFWYRQDPGLGLRLIYFSYDVKMKEKGDIPEGYSVSREKKERFSLILESASTNQTSMYLCASSLPGGGTEAFFGQGTRLTVV.

The J gene is TRBJ1-2, the V gene TRBV5-4; TRBD1 agrees at 7 bases. CDR3 length: 12 amino acids. V gave up 4 bases and J gave up 6 bases; unmatched junction bases: 3. Germline V CDR1 and CDR2: SGHNT, YYREEE (reference sequence). CDR3 DNA: TGTGCCAGCAGCCCGACAGGGAATGGCTACACCTTC. This codes for CASSPTGNGYTF.

CDR3 nucleotides: TGTGCCAGCAGCTTAGCGTCAATCAATCAGCCCCAGCATTTT. It translates to CASSLASINQPQHF. This sequence joins TRBV7-9 and TRBJ1-5, with D uncertain. V was pared by 0 bases and J by 3 bases, with 6 bases between. CDR1 SEHNR and CDR2 FQNEAQ come from the germline V gene (reference sequence). The CDR3 is made up of 14 amino acids.

The V call is TRBV19, the J call TRBJ1-4; the match to TRBD1 covers 8 bases. CDR1 is LNHDA, CDR2 SQIVND, per germline (reference sequence). Trimming at V came to 3 bases and at J to 7 bases, leaving 7 bases not matched to a gene. The CDR3 sequence is 15 residues long. The CDR3 sequence: CASSIQDRVFEKLFF. CDR3 nucleotide sequence: TGTGCCAGTAGTATCCAGGACAGGGTTTTTGAAAAACTGTTTTTT.

This clone was observed a handful of times. The rearrangement joins TRBV3-1 (or the pseudogene TRBV3-2) to TRBJ1-4; D perhaps matches TRBD1 (5 bases). Germline V gene data show CDR1 as LGHDT and CDR2 as YNNKEL (reference sequence). The length of the CDR3 is 15 residues. V shed 3 bases and J shed 8 bases, with 16 bases lying between them. The CDR3 coding sequence is TGTGCCAGCAGCCAGCAGGGATGGGGAAAGGAAAAACTGTTTTTT. This gives the protein CASSQQGWGKEKLFF.

V usage is TRBV7-3 and J usage is TRBJ2-2, with 7 nucleotides matching TRBD1. Germline V gene sequence: CDR1 SGHTA, CDR2 FQGTGA. Trimming removed 2 bases from V and 1 base from J; junction bases left unmatched: 4. The length of the CDR3 is 16 residues. The CDR3 DNA sequence: TGTGCCAGCAGCTTATTCGGGACAGAGAACACCGGGGAGCTGTTTTTT. This sequence encodes CASSLFGTENTGELFF.

V gene TRBV2 combines with J gene TRBJ2-5, with 14 nucleotides matching TRBD2. V was pared by 10 bases and J by 3 bases, with 4 bases of the junction left unmatched. Germline CDR1 SNHLY, CDR2 FYNNEI. The CDR3 is 14 residues long. CDR3 nucleotide sequence: TGTGCCAAGCAGGGACTAGCGGGAGAAGAGACCCAGTACTTC. This encodes CAKQGLAGEETQYF.

This chain links TRBV3-1 (or the pseudogene TRBV3-2) with TRBJ1-2; TRBD1 might be the D (5 bases). This CDR3 is built from 14 residues. V was trimmed by 1 base and J by 8 bases, leaving 14 bases between them. Germline lookup yields CDR1 LGHDT and CDR2 YNNKEL (reference sequence). The CDR3 loop reads CASSQGRMGLGYTF. In nucleotides, the CDR3 is TGTGCCAGCAGCCAAGGTCGTATGGGGCTAGGCTACACCTTC.

V usage is TRBV28 and J usage is TRBJ2-1; D perhaps matches TRBD1 (6 bases). Germline V gene data show CDR1 as MDHEN and CDR2 as SYDVKM. The CDR3 consists of 12 residues. Between the trimmed V and J ends, which lost 4 bases and 12 bases, there was a span of 13 bases. In nucleotides, the CDR3 is TGTGCCAGCAGTTCCCCCGGACAGCGGCAGTTCTTC. Translation: CASSSPGQRQFF.

The V gene is TRBV2, the J gene TRBJ1-2; D call uncertain. V dropped 6 bases and J dropped 3 bases, with 11 bases sitting between them. This CDR3 region has 13 residues. The germline gives CDR1 SNHLY, CDR2 FYNNEI. CDR3 coding DNA: TGTGCCAGCAGATCGCAGGTGGACTATGGCTACACCTTC. Amino acid sequence: CASRSQVDYGYTF.

The rearrangement links TRBV5-6 to TRBJ2-7, with 9 nucleotides matching TRBD2. The CDR3 extends over 15 amino acids. Trimming cost V 1 base and J 2 bases; bases outside gene matches: 4. The germline V gene has CDR1 SGHDT and CDR2 YYEEEE. The CDR3 protein is CASSLLASGAYEQYF. The DNA of the CDR3 is TGTGCCAGCAGCTTGTTGGCTAGCGGGGCCTACGAGCAGTACTTC. Filled out from reference TRBV5-6 and TRBJ2-7, the complete variable domain reads DAGVTQSPTHLIKTRGQQVTLRCSPKSGHDTVSWYQQALGQGPQFIFQYYEEEERQRGNFPDRFSGHQFPNYSSELNVNALLLGDSALYLCASSLLASGAYEQYFGPGTRLTVT.

The chain links TRBV19 to TRBJ2-5; 11 bases fit TRBD2. The junction had 11 bases not matched to a gene; V was cut back by 6 bases and J by 5 bases. Germline CDR1 LNHDA, CDR2 SQIVND (reference sequence). This CDR3 contains 16 residues. This chain's CDR3 is CASRPNVAGGPETQYF. CDR3 DNA sequence: TGTGCCAGTAGACCCAATGTAGCGGGAGGGCCGGAGACCCAGTACTTC.

The V call is TRBV19, the J call TRBJ2-4; the match to TRBD2 covers 13 bases. The germline V gene has CDR1 LNHDA and CDR2 SQIVND (reference sequence). J was trimmed by 3 bases and V by 5 bases; bases with no gene match: 13. This CDR3 contains 19 residues. CDR3 sequence: CASSVGLAGEWVGKNIQYF. The DNA of the CDR3 is TGTGCCAGTAGTGTCGGACTAGCGGGAGAGTGGGTAGGCAAAAACATTCAGTACTTC.

This clone has only a few counts. This sequence joins TRBV19 and TRBJ2-1; 7 bases align to TRBD2. The CDR3 has 17 residues. The germline CDR1 and CDR2 sequences are LNHDA and SQIVND (reference sequence). The V segment lost 0 bases and the J segment 4 bases; nucleotides outside the gene matches: 9. This CDR3 reads CASSIDGLGGIYNEQFF. DNA of the CDR3: TGTGCCAGTAGTATAGATGGACTAGGAGGGATTTACAATGAGCAGTTCTTC.

The rearrangement joins TRBV7-8 to TRBJ2-1; 9 nucleotides line up with TRBD2. Germline CDR1 and CDR2: SGHVS and FQNEAQ. This CDR3 contains 16 residues. Unmatched junction bases numbered 6, after V lost 6 bases and J lost 0 bases. CDR3 in DNA: TGTGCCAGCAGACCTTTTAGCGGGAGCTCCTACAATGAGCAGTTCTTC. Translation gives CASRPFSGSSYNEQFF.

J is TRBJ2-3 and V is TRBV5-4; D remains unclear. The CDR3 sequence is 14 residues long. Trimming cost V 2 bases and J 4 bases, with 11 bases left between them. The germline CDR1 and CDR2 sequences are SGHNT and YYREEE (reference sequence). In DNA, the CDR3 is TGTGCCAGCAGCTTCGGCGGAGCTCCAGATACGCAGTATTTT. As protein: CASSFGGAPDTQYF.

The rearrangement joins TRBV5-1 to TRBJ1-1; the D is unclear. Germline V CDR1 and CDR2: SGHRS, YFSETQ. Trimming stripped 0 bases from V and 6 bases from J, with 9 bases between. The CDR3 consists of 13 residues. As DNA, the CDR3 is TGCGCCAGCAGCTTGGGTCCCCGGGCTGAAGCTTTCTTT. As protein: CASSLGPRAEAFF.

V is TRBV11-2 and J is TRBJ2-5; TRBD2 matches at 15 bases. Trimming took 3 bases from V and 0 from J; bases not matched to a gene: 2. The germline gives CDR1 SGHAT, CDR2 FQNNGV. The CDR3 runs 17 residues. CDR3 loop: CASSLGLAGGDQETQYF. CDR3 nucleotide sequence: TGTGCCAGCAGCTTGGGACTAGCGGGAGGAGACCAAGAGACCCAGTACTTC.

The chain links TRBV11-2 to TRBJ2-7; 7 bases are shared with TRBD2. There are 15 residues in the CDR3. Germline CDR1 and CDR2: SGHAT and FQNNGV. Unmatched junction bases numbered 8, after V lost 3 bases and J lost 3 bases. CDR3 sequence reads: CASSLAGREIYEQYF. The CDR3 bases are TGTGCCAGCAGCTTGGCGGGGCGGGAGATCTACGAGCAGTACTTC.

The V and J genes are TRBV7-2 and TRBJ1-5; 11 nucleotides line up with TRBD1. The trim removed 3 bases at V and 7 bases at J, leaving 5 bases unmatched. The CDR3 contains 15 residues. Germline CDR1 and CDR2: SGHTA and FQGNSA. In DNA form, the CDR3 reads TGTGCCAGCAGCTTGGGACAGGGGGGAGGGCAGCCCCAGCATTTT. Amino acids: CASSLGQGGGQPQHF.

The chain has TRBV19 and TRBJ1-4; D is uncertain. The CDR3 extends over 14 amino acids. In germline, CDR1 is LNHDA, CDR2 SQIVND (reference sequence). V shed 7 bases and J shed 8 bases, with 17 bases lying between them. CDR3 in amino acids: CASNIPREKEKLFF. Here the CDR3 DNA reads TGTGCCAGTAATATCCCTAGGGAGAAGGAAAAACTGTTTTTT.